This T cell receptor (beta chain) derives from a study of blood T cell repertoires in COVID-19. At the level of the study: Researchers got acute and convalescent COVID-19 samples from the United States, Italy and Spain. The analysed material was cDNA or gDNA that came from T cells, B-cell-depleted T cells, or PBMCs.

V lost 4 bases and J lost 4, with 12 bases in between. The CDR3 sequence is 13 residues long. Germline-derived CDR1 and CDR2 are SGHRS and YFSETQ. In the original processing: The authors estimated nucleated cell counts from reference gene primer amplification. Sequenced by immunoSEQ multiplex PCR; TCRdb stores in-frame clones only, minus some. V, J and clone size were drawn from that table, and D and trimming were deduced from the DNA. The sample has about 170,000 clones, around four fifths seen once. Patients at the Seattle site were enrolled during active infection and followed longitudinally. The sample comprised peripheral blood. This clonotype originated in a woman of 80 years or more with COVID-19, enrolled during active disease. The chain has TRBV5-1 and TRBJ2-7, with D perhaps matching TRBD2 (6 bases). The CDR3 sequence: CASSPGGEYEQYF. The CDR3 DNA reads TGCGCCAGCAGCCCTGGCGGGGAGTACGAGCAGTACTTC.